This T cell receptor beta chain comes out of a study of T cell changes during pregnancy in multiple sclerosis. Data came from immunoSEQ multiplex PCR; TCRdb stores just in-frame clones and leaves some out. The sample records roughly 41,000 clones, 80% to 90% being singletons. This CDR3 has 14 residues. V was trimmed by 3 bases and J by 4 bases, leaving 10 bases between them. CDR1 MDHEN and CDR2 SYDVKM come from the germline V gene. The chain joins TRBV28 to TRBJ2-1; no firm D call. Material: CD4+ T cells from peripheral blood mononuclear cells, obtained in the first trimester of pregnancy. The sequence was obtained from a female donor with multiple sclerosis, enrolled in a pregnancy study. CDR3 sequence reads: CASSLYSFYNEQFF. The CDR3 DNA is TGTGCCAGCAGTTTGTATTCTTTTTACAATGAGCAGTTCTTC.